The rows below give T cell receptor beta chains drawn from one sample of a study of identical twins. TCRdb recomputed calls from the 5' RACE reads with MiXCR, one row per CDR3 protein. The sample consists of more than 1.5 million distinct CDR3 sequences, about 31% of them appearing once. Material for sequencing was cord blood. All receptors come from a newborn girl in good health. The CDR3 runs from the conserved cysteine through the conserved F or W. The D gene is left open where the match is weak. Where a row states a size, it is once, few, many or the class of an expanded clone; other rows omit it.

d_gene	j_gene	abundance	v_gene	CDR3aa	CDR3nt
NA	TRBJ2-1	many	TRBV27	CASSLGRSQFF	TGTGCCAGCAGTCTTGGACGAAGTCAGTTCTTC
TRBD2	TRBJ2-7	many	TRBV4-1	CASSQEPGLSAYEQYF	TGCGCCAGCAGCCAAGAGCCGGGACTATCAGCCTACGAGCAGTACTTC
NA	TRBJ2-5	few	TRBV6-2/TRBV6-3	CASNRDREQYF	TGTGCCAGCAACCGTGATAGGGAGCAGTACTTC
TRBD2	TRBJ2-7	NA	TRBV27	CASSFRAGRSYEQYF	TGTGCCAGCAGTTTTAGAGCCGGGAGGTCCTACGAGCAGTACTTC
NA	TRBJ2-1	NA	TRBV2	CASSEQPAYNEQFF	TGTGCCAGCAGTGAACAACCGGCATACAATGAGCAGTTCTTC
TRBD2	TRBJ2-1	NA	TRBV7-2	CASSTLAGFNEQFF	TGTGCCAGCAGCACTCTAGCGGGTTTCAATGAGCAGTTCTTC
NA	TRBJ2-1	few	TRBV12-3/TRBV12-4	CASSLPVKRYNEQFF	TGTGCCAGCAGTTTACCGGTGAAGCGATACAATGAGCAGTTCTTC
TRBD1	TRBJ1-2	few	TRBV29-1	CSVEKQGAVGGYTF	TGCAGCGTTGAAAAACAGGGGGCAGTGGGTGGCTACACCTTC
TRBD1	TRBJ2-3	few	TRBV28	CASRRRTGGTDTQYF	TGTGCCAGCAGACGACGGACAGGGGGAACAGATACGCAGTATTTT
NA	TRBJ1-2	few	TRBV7-9	CASSFNREGYTF	TGTGCCAGCAGCTTCAACAGGGAAGGCTACACCTTC
TRBD1	TRBJ1-2	few	TRBV4-1	CASSPGDSLGGYTF	TGCGCCAGCAGCCCCGGGGACAGTTTAGGCGGCTACACCTTC
NA	TRBJ1-1	NA	TRBV4-2	CASRGPTEAFF	TGTGCCAGTCGGGGGCCTACTGAAGCTTTCTTT
NA	TRBJ2-7	few	TRBV3-1	CASSQELAVSSYNEQYF	TGTGCCAGCAGCCAAGAACTCGCGGTCAGCTCCTACAATGAGCAGTACTTC
NA	TRBJ2-4	NA	TRBV4-1	CASSQDLLQNIQYF	TGCGCCAGCAGCCAAGATCTTCTCCAAAACATTCAGTACTTC
TRBD1	TRBJ2-2	NA	TRBV24-1	CATSDLPGQGAGELFF	TGTGCCACCAGTGATTTGCCCGGACAGGGCGCCGGGGAGCTGTTTTTT
NA	TRBJ2-1	NA	TRBV28	CASSLAQGLPCNEQFF	TGTGCCAGCAGTTTAGCCCAGGGACTGCCCTGCAATGAGCAGTTCTTC
NA	TRBJ1-2	NA	TRBV20-1	CSASSIMGYGYTF	TGCAGTGCTAGTTCCATCATGGGGTATGGCTACACCTTC
TRBD2	TRBJ2-3	NA	TRBV20-1	CSACSRGAVTDTQYF	TGCAGTGCATGTTCGCGGGGGGCGGTCACAGATACGCAGTATTTT
NA	TRBJ2-1	few	TRBV15	CATSRYDQQFF	TGTGCCACCAGCAGATACGATCAGCAGTTCTTC
NA	TRBJ1-5	NA	TRBV20-1	CSARGKVGNQPQHF	TGCAGTGCTAGGGGGAAAGTCGGTAATCAGCCCCAGCATTTT
NA	TRBJ2-5	few	TRBV28	CASSLQPPFGEQYF	TGTGCCAGCAGTTTACAACCACCGTTCGGGGAGCAGTACTTC
NA	TRBJ1-1	NA	TRBV7-2	CASSLHHRDTEAFF	TGTGCCAGCAGCTTGCACCACAGGGACACTGAAGCTTTCTTT
TRBD2	TRBJ2-5	few	TRBV4-2	CASSGTSGVQTQYF	TGTGCCAGCAGCGGGACTAGCGGGGTACAGACCCAGTACTTC
NA	TRBJ2-7	NA	TRBV11-2	CASSLDTGSYNEQYF	TGTGCCAGCAGCCTGGACACCGGCTCCTACAATGAGCAGTACTTC
TRBD1	TRBJ2-7	NA	TRBV25-1	CASSLGTGSGIHEQYF	TGTGCCAGCAGCCTGGGGACAGGCAGTGGAATCCACGAGCAGTACTTC
NA	TRBJ2-7	few	TRBV10-3	CAISENRLSSYEQYF	TGTGCCATCAGTGAAAATCGCTTGAGCTCCTACGAGCAGTACTTC
NA	TRBJ2-5	NA	TRBV7-9	CASSLVSSFQETQYF	TGTGCCAGCAGCTTAGTCTCTAGTTTCCAAGAGACCCAGTACTTC
NA	TRBJ1-2	few	TRBV11-2	CASSPEGGLRNYGYTF	TGTGCCAGCAGTCCGGAGGGGGGTTTACGAAACTATGGCTACACCTTC
NA	TRBJ2-3	NA	TRBV7-8	CASSFSFQRVSTDTQYF	TGTGCCAGCAGCTTTTCATTCCAGCGGGTTAGCACAGATACGCAGTATTTT
TRBD2	TRBJ2-1	NA	TRBV6-2/TRBV6-3	CATLTTSGSEQFF	TGTGCCACCTTAACTACTAGCGGGAGTGAGCAGTTCTTC
TRBD1	TRBJ1-2	many	TRBV5-1	CASSSLTTTGVYGYTF	TGCGCCAGCAGCTCCCTTACCACTACAGGGGTCTATGGCTACACCTTC
TRBD1	TRBJ2-3	NA	TRBV20-1	CSARDFDLDRFTDTQYF	TGCAGTGCTAGGGATTTCGACCTGGACAGGTTCACAGATACGCAGTATTTT
NA	TRBJ2-1	NA	TRBV3-1	CASSRRGGSSYNEQFF	TGTGCCAGCAGCCGCAGGGGCGGGAGCTCCTACAATGAGCAGTTCTTC
TRBD2	TRBJ2-3	few	TRBV12-3/TRBV12-4	CASSLIAGGTSTDTQYF	TGTGCCAGCAGTTTGATCGCGGGGGGGACTAGCACAGATACGCAGTATTTT
TRBD1	TRBJ1-5	few	TRBV29-1	CSVPGQGGQPQHF	TGCAGCGTTCCCGGACAGGGGGGTCAGCCCCAGCATTTT
NA	TRBJ1-5	NA	TRBV12-3/TRBV12-4	CASTPRGNQPQHF	TGTGCCAGCACCCCCCGGGGCAATCAGCCCCAGCATTTT
TRBD1	TRBJ1-1	NA	TRBV10-3	CAISDTGGNTEAFF	TGTGCCATCAGTGATACAGGGGGGAACACTGAAGCTTTCTTT
NA	TRBJ1-4	few	TRBV18	CASSPGFTNEKLFF	TGTGCCAGCTCACCAGGGTTCACTAATGAAAAACTGTTTTTT
TRBD2	TRBJ2-3	few	TRBV3-1	CASSQDAGGIDTQYF	TGTGCCAGCAGCCAAGATGCGGGGGGAATAGATACGCAGTATTTT
TRBD1	TRBJ1-4	few	TRBV4-1	CASSHPGGGTNEKLFF	TGCGCCAGCAGCCATCCAGGGGGAGGAACTAATGAAAAACTGTTTTTT
TRBD2	TRBJ2-7	few	TRBV4-1	CASSQGRLASSYEQYF	TGCGCCAGCAGCCAAGGGCGACTAGCCAGCTCCTACGAGCAGTACTTC
TRBD2	TRBJ2-1	few	TRBV3-1	CASSQDETGSGGSYYNEQFF	TGTGCCAGCAGCCAGGATGAAACGGGGAGCGGGGGATCATACTACAATGAGCAGTTCTTC
TRBD1	TRBJ2-3	many	TRBV29-1	CSVEDRAPTDTQYF	TGCAGCGTTGAGGACAGGGCCCCCACAGATACGCAGTATTTT
TRBD1	TRBJ1-1	NA	TRBV11-1	CASRGQGKAEAFF	TGTGCCAGCAGGGGACAGGGTAAGGCTGAAGCTTTCTTT
NA	TRBJ2-4	many	TRBV28	CASSLGGTSKNIQYF	TGTGCCAGCAGTTTGGGCGGAACTTCCAAAAACATTCAGTACTTC
NA	TRBJ2-5	NA	TRBV7-2	CASRPSRPHQETQYF	TGTGCCAGCAGACCTTCCAGGCCCCATCAAGAGACCCAGTACTTC
TRBD1	TRBJ1-2	few	TRBV6-1	CASSDNLTGRVYGYTF	TGTGCCAGCAGTGACAATCTGACAGGGAGGGTCTATGGCTACACCTTC
NA	TRBJ1-1	NA	TRBV27	CASSPTRQNTEAFF	TGTGCCAGCAGTCCGACGCGACAGAACACTGAAGCTTTCTTT
TRBD1	TRBJ2-5	NA	TRBV24-1	CATSVYAGAGGKETQYF	TGTGCCACCAGTGTCTACGCCGGGGCAGGGGGAAAAGAGACCCAGTACTTC
TRBD1	TRBJ1-2	NA	TRBV12-3/TRBV12-4	CASSFPDRDGYTF	TGTGCCAGCAGTTTCCCTGACAGGGATGGCTACACCTTC
NA	TRBJ2-2	NA	TRBV27	CASRFSTGELFF	TGTGCCAGCCGTTTTTCCACCGGGGAGCTGTTTTTT
NA	TRBJ2-7	NA	TRBV20-1	CSARVQGEAQYF	TGCAGTGCTAGAGTTCAGGGGGAGGCCCAGTACTTC
NA	TRBJ2-5	few	TRBV3-1	CASSQEEQYQETQYF	TGTGCCAGCAGCCAAGAGGAGCAGTACCAAGAGACCCAGTACTTC
TRBD1	TRBJ2-7	few	TRBV20-1	CSAKWDSLYEQYF	TGCAGTGCTAAATGGGACAGCCTCTACGAGCAGTACTTC
NA	TRBJ1-1	NA	TRBV4-2	CASSQDRALSTEAFF	TGTGCCAGCAGCCAAGACCGGGCTTTGAGTACTGAAGCTTTCTTT
NA	TRBJ1-2	few	TRBV5-6	CASRNQGGGGYTF	TGTGCCAGCAGGAACCAGGGAGGAGGGGGCTACACCTTC
NA	TRBJ2-7	NA	TRBV28	CARTPSPPSSYNEQYF	TGTGCCAGAACTCCTAGCCCTCCAAGCTCCTACAATGAGCAGTACTTC
TRBD1	TRBJ2-7	NA	TRBV28	CASTKDTGGYEQYF	TGTGCCAGCACCAAAGATACAGGGGGCTACGAGCAGTACTTC
NA	TRBJ1-1	NA	TRBV7-2	CASSLALGVNTEAFF	TGTGCCAGCAGCTTAGCGCTTGGGGTCAACACTGAAGCTTTCTTT
NA	TRBJ2-1	few	TRBV25-1	CASSLTAGTSSYNEQFF	TGTGCCAGCAGTCTTACCGCCGGGACCAGCTCCTACAATGAGCAGTTCTTC